This T cell receptor (beta chain) stems from a study of shared clonotypes between healthy human individuals. Study-wide points: In general, naive subsets displayed greater estimated richness than memory subsets did. Clonotypes not shared had lower generation probabilities than those common to all four donors.

This clone was counted a single time. The target antigen is unknown. TCRdb's copy holds only in-frame clones and misses some; the assay was immunoSEQ multiplex PCR. The sample lists about 2 million clones, roughly 94% occurring once. CDR3 length: 14 amino acids. Germline loops: CDR1 LNHDA, CDR2 SQIVND (reference sequence). Trimming took 5 bases from V and 7 from J, leaving 12 bases between them. The naive CD8 subset, CD45RO-negative cells positively selected for CCR7, excluded terminally differentiated effector memory CD45RA+ cells. Adults of Caucasian background living in Nashville, Tennessee made up all donors.

The rearrangement joins TRBV19 to TRBJ1-6; D might be TRBD1 (5 bases). The sequence came from a man aged 18 to 35 in good health. The sample was naive CD8+ T cells sorted from blood. This chain's CDR3 is CASSLPGSNSPLHF. In DNA, the CDR3 is TGTGCCAGTAGTCTTCCAGGGAGCAATTCACCCCTCCACTTT.